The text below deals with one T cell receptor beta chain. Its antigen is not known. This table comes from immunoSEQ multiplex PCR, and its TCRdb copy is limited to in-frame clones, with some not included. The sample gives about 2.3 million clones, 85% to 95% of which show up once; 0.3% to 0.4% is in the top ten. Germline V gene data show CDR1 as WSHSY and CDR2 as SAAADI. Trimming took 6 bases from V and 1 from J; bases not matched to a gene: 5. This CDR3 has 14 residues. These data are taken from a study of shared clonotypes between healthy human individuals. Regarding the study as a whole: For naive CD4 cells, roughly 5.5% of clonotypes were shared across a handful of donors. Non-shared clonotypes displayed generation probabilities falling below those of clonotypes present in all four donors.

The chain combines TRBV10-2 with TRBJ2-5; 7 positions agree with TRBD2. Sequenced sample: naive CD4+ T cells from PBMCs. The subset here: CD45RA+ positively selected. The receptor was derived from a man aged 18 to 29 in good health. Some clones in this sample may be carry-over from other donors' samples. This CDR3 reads CASSLLAPQETQYF. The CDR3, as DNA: TGCGCCAGCAGCCTACTAGCGCCCCAAGAGACCCAGTACTTC.